The clone carrying this TCR beta chain was picked up a small number of times. Unique molecular identifiers tagged the TCRbeta library. TCRdb passed the PCR reads through MiXCR, listing each CDR3 protein once. The sample gives around 360,000 distinct CDR3 sequences, about a tenth of which show up once; roughly 2.5% is in the top ten. The data originate from a study of T-cell reconstitution after alpha-beta-depleted transplantation in children. In germline, CDR1 is SGHKS, CDR2 YYEKEE (reference sequence). The length of the CDR3 is 14 residues. Trimming took 2 bases from V and 3 from J, leaving 11 bases between them.

The material sequenced was PBMCs from the stem cell graft donor, taken from the stem cell graft. This receptor was obtained from a human donor who donated a stem cell graft to a child with acute lymphoblastic leukemia. The chain couples TRBV5-5 to TRBJ1-2; D is perhaps TRBD1 (5 bases). The CDR3 is CASSFEWGDYGYTF. CDR3 in DNA: TGTGCCAGCAGCTTCGAATGGGGGGACTATGGCTACACCTTC. Full variable domain (rest looked up from reference TRBV5-5 and TRBJ1-2): DAGVTQSPTHLIKTRGQQVTLRCSPISGHKSVSWYQQVLGQGPQFIFQYYEKEERGRGNFPDRFSARQFPNYSSELNVNALLLGDSALYLCASSFEWGDYGYTFGSGTRLTVV.